The 10 T cell receptor beta chains reported below all come from one sample, sequenced in a study of blood T cell repertoires in COVID-19 (dated by TCRdb to the early 2020s). Libraries were prepared through the immunoSEQ multiplex PCR assay. Drawn from immuneACCESS, this table holds only the in-frame rearrangements with V and J called that TCRdb kept. Clones are partly lost; checked studies trace under half to an unresolved V gene and leave the rest unexplained. This sample comprises 260,000 or so clones, 70% to 90% of them detected only once. The ten largest clones take up roughly 16% of the sample. Material for sequencing was PBMCs or T cells enriched from blood (not recorded which). The receptors derive from a man between 18 and 35 years old who had recovered from COVID-19.

The chain carries TRBV3-1 (or the pseudogene TRBV3-2) and TRBJ1-1; D gene ambiguous. The CDR3 spans 15 residues. CDR1 LGHDT and CDR2 YNNKEL come from the germline V gene (reference sequence). The V end lost 0 bases, the J end lost 0 bases, and 8 bases lay between the germline ends. In DNA form, the CDR3 reads TGTGCCAGCAGCCAAGATTTGGCGGTGAACACTGAAGCTTTCTTT. Residues: CASSQDLAVNTEAFF.

The rearrangement joins TRBV18 to TRBJ1-1, with TRBD1 as a possible D gene (6 bases). The CDR3 is 15 amino acids. Trimming left V 3 bases short and J 5 bases short, with 16 bases between. Germline V lookup: CDR1 KGHSH, CDR2 LQKENI. The CDR3 spells CASSPRKTGGTEAFF. The CDR3 DNA is TGTGCCAGCTCACCTAGAAAGACAGGTGGGACTGAAGCTTTCTTT.

This chain joins TRBV2 and TRBJ2-1; tentatively, D is TRBD2 (6 bases). The CDR3 sequence is 13 residues long. V lost 7 bases, J lost 8 bases, and 15 bases lay in between. Germline CDR1 reads SNHLY; CDR2 reads FYNNEI. The CDR3 sequence is CASNSGGMHEQFF. The CDR3 coding sequence is TGTGCCAGCAACAGCGGAGGGATGCATGAGCAGTTCTTC.

This rearrangement joins TRBV5-4 to TRBJ2-3, with TRBD2 as a possible D gene (5 bases). The length of the CDR3 is 15 residues. V dropped 0 bases and J dropped 0 bases, with 8 bases sitting between them. Germline assignment: CDR1 SGHNT and CDR2 YYREEE (reference sequence). CDR3 in amino acids: CASSLDRGSTDTQYF. Here the CDR3 DNA reads TGTGCCAGCAGCTTGGATAGAGGGAGCACAGATACGCAGTATTTT.

This CDR3 is CASSEDRGTSTDTQYF. The CDR3 bases are TGTGCCAGCAGTGAGGACAGGGGGACAAGCACAGATACGCAGTATTTT. The chain carries TRBV25-1 and TRBJ2-3, with 10 bases lining up with TRBD1. The V gene end was trimmed by 3 bases and the J gene end by 0 bases; junction bases not matched to a gene: 3. CDR3 length equals 16 residues. The V gene's germline CDR1 is MGHDK and CDR2 SYGVNS.

The CDR3 loop reads CASSRQGEKLFF. The CDR3 nucleotides read TGTGCCAGCAGCCGACAGGGTGAAAAACTGTTTTTT. The chain couples TRBV7-9 to TRBJ1-4; 7 nucleotides line up with TRBD1. Germline V gives CDR1 SEHNR, CDR2 FQNEAQ (reference sequence). This CDR3 comprises 12 residues. Trimming at V came to 5 bases and at J to 7 bases, leaving 1 base not matched to a gene.

The chain links TRBV4-1 to TRBJ2-5; a possible D gene is TRBD2 (6 bases). Trimming took 3 bases from V and 0 from J, leaving 17 bases between them. The germline V gene has CDR1 MGHRA and CDR2 YSYEKL. The CDR3 consists of 17 residues. CDR3 nucleotides: TGCGCCAGCAGCCAGGAGGCTGGGGGACTGTACCAAGAGACCCAGTACTTC. This encodes CASSQEAGGLYQETQYF.

This chain connects TRBV28 to TRBJ2-5; 12 bases map to TRBD2. V shed 5 bases, J shed 5 bases, and the junction held 6 bases outside the gene matches. The germline V gene encodes CDR1 MDHEN and CDR2 SYDVKM. The CDR3 loop spans 15 amino acids. The CDR3 region has the DNA TGTGCCAGCAGTCTAGCGGGAGGGCCGTTGGAGACCCAGTACTTC. It yields the protein CASSLAGGPLETQYF.

In this sample, this clone turned up a few times. The V gene is TRBV28, the J gene TRBJ1-4; 7 bases are shared with TRBD1. Germline CDR1 reads MDHEN; CDR2 reads SYDVKM. The CDR3 runs 18 residues. The V gene end was trimmed by 6 bases and the J gene end by 7 bases; junction bases not matched to a gene: 20. DNA of the CDR3: TGTGCCAGCAGGTTCCCTTCTAAATGGGGGACAGCCCCTGAAAAACTGTTTTTT. This sequence encodes CASRFPSKWGTAPEKLFF.

CDR3 DNA: TGCGCCAGCAGCTGGACAGGGGTCACTGAAGCTTTCTTT. It is translated as CASSWTGVTEAFF. V is TRBV5-1 and J is TRBJ1-1; 9 bases are a match to TRBD1. The trim removed 3 bases at V and 4 bases at J, leaving 1 base unmatched. Germline CDR1 is SGHRS and CDR2 is YFSETQ. The CDR3 contains 13 residues.